This T cell receptor (beta chain) was observed in a study of ipilimumab plus nivolumab after autologous stem cell transplantation. Study overall: Patients received a median of about 5 ipilimumab and 8 or 9 nivolumab doses. Myeloma cases were transplant-naive high-risk or relapsed within 3 years post first autologous transplant.

TCRdb keeps only in-frame clones here, not all; method: immunoSEQ multiplex PCR. The sample includes just over 40,000 clones, roughly 92% of them seen just once. Trimming removed 6 bases at V and 1 base at J, with 7 bases between. Germline V gives CDR1 MDHEN, CDR2 SYDVKM. CDR3 length equals 12 residues. Checkpoint therapy with ipilimumab 1 mg/kg began 14 to 28 days after transplant. Source: PBMCs, taken in a trial of ipilimumab plus nivolumab as post-transplant consolidation. This TCR was sampled from a male donor with multiple myeloma. The chain combines TRBV28 with TRBJ2-7; D remains ambiguous. Written as DNA, the CDR3 is TGTGCCAGCAGCTCTAATTCCTACGAGCAGTACTTC. Protein sequence: CASSSNSYEQYF.